A single sample is the source of the 6 T cell receptor beta chains below, sequenced in a study of T cell responses to AZD1222 COVID-19 vaccine. Method: immunoSEQ multiplex PCR; TCRdb's copy keeps in-frame clones and lacks some. The data hold 80,000 to 90,000 clones, with around nine tenths observed a single time. The material sequenced was peripheral blood, taken on day 0 of AZD1222 vaccination. The receptors stem from an adult in good health.

This clone was seen once. V is TRBV7-9 and J is TRBJ2-2; the D is unclear. This CDR3 is built from 13 residues. Germline V gene lookup returns CDR1 SEHNR and CDR2 FQNEAQ (reference sequence). Between the trimmed V and J ends, which lost 1 base and 7 bases, there was a span of 7 bases. The CDR3, as DNA: TGTGCCAGCAGCTTAGTATTAGACGGGGAGCTGTTTTTT. Protein sequence: CASSLVLDGELFF.

This chain links TRBV6-5 with TRBJ2-3; D is ambiguous. Germline V gene lookup returns CDR1 MNHEY and CDR2 SVGAGI. The germline V and J ends were trimmed by 2 bases and 1 base, with 4 bases remaining between them. This CDR3 region has 13 residues. The CDR3 region is CASSYTGTDTQYF. The CDR3 DNA sequence: TGTGCCAGCAGTTACACTGGCACAGATACGCAGTATTTT.

This chain connects TRBV19 to TRBJ2-5; D remains unclear. The CDR3 length is 14 residues. V lost 3 bases and J 3 bases, leaving 11 bases between the germline ends. Germline CDR1 LNHDA, CDR2 SQIVND (reference sequence). This CDR3 reads CASSITAAEETQYF. CDR3 nucleotides: TGTGCCAGTAGTATTACTGCTGCAGAAGAGACCCAGTACTTC.

This rearrangement joins TRBV19 to TRBJ1-3; no reliable D call. Germline V gene data show CDR1 as LNHDA and CDR2 as SQIVND (reference sequence). V was trimmed by 3 bases and J by 0 bases, leaving 9 bases between them. This CDR3 is 15 amino acids long. The CDR3 DNA reads as TGTGCCAGTAGTATGGGCCGAAGCTCTGGAAACACCATATATTTT. Translation: CASSMGRSSGNTIYF. Supplemented by reference TRBV19 and TRBJ1-3, the full variable domain reads DGGITQSPKYLFRKEGQNVTLSCEQNLNHDAMYWYRQDPGQGLRLIYYSQIVNDFQKGDIAEGYSVSREKKESFPLTVTSAQKNPTAFYLCASSMGRSSGNTIYFGEGSWLTVV.

This clone was seen a single time. The chain is built from TRBV5-8 and TRBJ2-2; 7 bases line up with TRBD2. V gave up 8 bases and J gave up 0 bases; unmatched junction bases: 7. Germline CDR1 reads SGHTS; CDR2 reads YDEGEE. The CDR3 runs 15 residues. The CDR3 nucleotides read TGTGCCAGTACAAGGCGGGGGACGAACACCGGGGAGCTGTTTTTT. Protein sequence: CASTRRGTNTGELFF.

The chain has TRBV11-1 and TRBJ1-2, with D possibly being TRBD1 (5 bases). The length of the CDR3 is 13 residues. Per the germline V gene, CDR1 is SGHAT and CDR2 is FQDESV (reference sequence). Trimming took off 5 bases at V and 4 bases at J, with 11 bases between the two ends. The CDR3 sequence: CASSPRDLYGYTF. CDR3 coding DNA: TGTGCCAGCAGCCCCCGGGACCTCTATGGCTACACCTTC.